This T cell receptor (beta chain) appears in the sequencing data of a study of monozygotic twins with inflammatory bowel disease. From its re-call of the 5' RACE reads, TCRdb lists each CDR3 protein once, without DNA. The sample has 140,000 to 150,000 distinct CDR3 sequences. Whole-blood total RNA was extracted without T cell sorting. The length of the CDR3 is 14 residues. Germline values: CDR1 SGHTA, CDR2 FQGNSA. Source material: blood. The TCR comes from a human donor with ulcerative colitis or Crohn's disease, or a healthy co-twin of an affected twin (not recorded which). The chain recombines TRBV7-2 with TRBJ2-7. CDR3 loop: CASRMSLTGGEQYF.